This entry is about one TCR beta chain. Its target antigen remains unknown. Base qualities are not recorded, but no much larger clone differs from it by a single base. Peripheral blood CD8+ and CD4+ T cells from healthy donors, Susac syndrome patients and multiple sclerosis patients were profiled by high-throughput TCR beta sequencing. Susac syndrome patients met recently defined diagnostic criteria for definite or probable disease. Bulk CD8+ and CD4+ T cells were purified by magnetic negative isolation, whereas CD8+ TEMRA cells were enriched by FACS. Blood was drawn into EDTA tubes, processed within 24 hours, and PBMCs were isolated by density gradient centrifugation. PBMCs intended for TCR sequencing were cryopreserved in liquid nitrogen and thawed later in a water bath at 37 degrees C. The sorted or isolated CD4+, CD8+ and CD8+ TEMRA cells had a purity of 90% or higher. The V end gives up 0 bases and the J end 3 bases, leaving 8 bases in the junction not matched to a gene. The germline V gene (reference sequence) yields DFQATT for CDR1 and SNEGSKA for CDR2. The CDR3 holds 15 amino acids from the cysteine to the phenylalanine. The retained sequence is limited to the CDR3, 45 bases, with the frame set at the first base.

The data originate from a study of CD8 T cells in Susac syndrome (dated by TCRdb to between 2019 and 2020). The study in broad terms: Among the sequenced Susac syndrome patients, about six had clinically active disease and about 8 were in clinical remission. At the time of blood withdrawal, Susac syndrome patients were either therapy-naive, taking corticosteroids (with some also receiving IVIg), or on IVIg alone. Whether CD8+ T cell activation and differentiation in Susac syndrome was antigen driven was tested using repertoire sequencing.

Here is what the overall study found, with its caveats: The study acknowledged that relatively few individuals were included in the TCR sequencing and HLA analysis. In patients with Susac syndrome, the CD4+ T cell repertoire showed no detectable clonal expansion.

RNA was extracted with the RNeasy kit and about 0.45 to 1 ug was reverse transcribed using random hexamers. The immunoSEQ multiplex PCR assay, which covers 54 Vbeta and 13 Jbeta segments, was used to amplify TCR beta CDR3 regions. Bias from PCR amplification was corrected by using a synthetic template baseline for primer optimization and for computational correction. As for the authors' bioinformatics: Only productive sequences were kept, with reads annotated to V, D and J genes according to IMGT and analyzed in immunoSEQ Analyzer. Clonality was calculated as one minus the Shannon entropy normalized by log2 of the number of productive unique sequences. For each patient and control, public and private clones were evaluated among the 100 most prevalent clones. Clones were defined as Susac-specific when absent from the healthy and MS cohorts, from fewer than 1,200 published viral clones and from other ImmuneACCESS disease sequences. The public reads were reprocessed in TCRdb via fastp at Q25 and MiXCR, keeping in-frame beta chains. Rows with a matching CDR3 protein are joined into one entry that keeps the most common DNA and genes. None of the V and J calls come from the authors' own analysis; TCRdb made them. This sample lists hundreds of thousands of distinct CDR3 sequences; approximately 94% were detected once. Around 0.15% of the sample is taken by the ten largest.

This clonotype was obtained from a human donor with Susac syndrome. Sequenced sample: CD4+ T cells from PBMCs. The chain joins TRBV20-1 to TRBJ2-7, with TRBD2 identical over 7 junction bases. Read as DNA, the sequence is TGCAGTGCTAGAGAGGGGAGGGGATCGAGCTACGAGCAGTACTTC. Translated, it gives CSAREGRGSSYEQYF.